This is a list of T cell receptor beta chains from one sample in a study of OX40 agonist ivuxolimab in advanced cancers. The method was immunoSEQ multiplex PCR; TCRdb's version includes in-frame clones alone and lacks a portion of them. The sample has fewer than 100,000 clones; more than 70% are singletons. The sequenced sample was CD4+ or CD8+ T cells sorted from blood, obtained in a trial of the OX40 agonist ivuxolimab. These receptors were taken from an adult with an advanced solid tumor such as melanoma, head and neck, liver or kidney cancer. Each CDR3 is given with its conserved first and last residue. D genes are given only for firm matches. Size tells how often a clone was seen (once, few, many) or the class of an expanded clone, and some rows leave it out.

d_gene: NA; v_gene: TRBV27; abundance: NA; j_gene: TRBJ1-2; CDR3aa: CASRRVGSSGYTF; CDR3nt: TGTGCCAGCAGGCGGGTCGGGAGCAGTGGCTACACCTTC
d_gene: NA; v_gene: TRBV28; abundance: NA; j_gene: TRBJ2-7; CDR3aa: CASSWAKTESSYEQYF; CDR3nt: TGTGCCAGCAGTTGGGCCAAGACTGAGAGCTCCTACGAGCAGTACTTC
d_gene: NA; v_gene: TRBV7-2; abundance: NA; j_gene: TRBJ2-1; CDR3aa: CASSLAENNEQFF; CDR3nt: TGTGCCAGCAGCTTAGCGGAAAACAATGAGCAGTTCTTC
d_gene: NA; v_gene: TRBV21-1; abundance: NA; j_gene: TRBJ1-4; CDR3aa: CASSKTNRQGCEKLFF; CDR3nt: TGTGCCAGCAGCAAAACTAATAGACAGGGATGTGAAAAACTGTTTTTT
d_gene: TRBD1; v_gene: TRBV10-3; abundance: NA; j_gene: TRBJ1-1; CDR3aa: CAITWDRLNTEAFF; CDR3nt: TGTGCCATCACCTGGGACAGACTAAACACTGAAGCTTTCTTT
d_gene: NA; v_gene: TRBV5-1; abundance: once; j_gene: TRBJ1-1; CDR3aa: CASSLRINTEAFF; CDR3nt: TGCGCCAGCAGCTTGCGGATCAACACTGAAGCTTTCTTT
d_gene: NA; v_gene: TRBV7-9; abundance: NA; j_gene: TRBJ1-4; CDR3aa: CASSFGDEKLFF; CDR3nt: TGTGCCAGCAGCTTCGGGGATGAAAAACTGTTTTTT
d_gene: TRBD1; v_gene: TRBV28; abundance: NA; j_gene: TRBJ1-2; CDR3aa: CADRGLEDGYTF; CDR3nt: TGTGCCGACAGGGGATTGGAGGATGGCTACACCTTC
d_gene: NA; v_gene: TRBV4-2; abundance: once; j_gene: TRBJ1-5; CDR3aa: CASSQSRDITSNQPQHF; CDR3nt: TGTGCCAGCAGCCAAAGCCGGGACATAACTTCCAATCAGCCCCAGCATTTT
d_gene: NA; v_gene: TRBV30; abundance: NA; j_gene: TRBJ1-5; CDR3aa: CAWTRATGEVQHF; CDR3nt: TGTGCCTGGACTAGGGCGACGGGTGAGGTCCAGCATTTT
d_gene: TRBD1; v_gene: TRBV19; abundance: NA; j_gene: TRBJ1-1; CDR3aa: CASGRDRDTEAFF; CDR3nt: TGTGCCAGTGGCCGGGACAGGGACACTGAAGCTTTCTTT
d_gene: NA; v_gene: TRBV18; abundance: NA; j_gene: TRBJ2-4; CDR3aa: CASSPVGRSNIQYF; CDR3nt: TGTGCCAGCTCACCAGTGGGACGATCAAACATTCAGTACTTC
d_gene: TRBD2; v_gene: TRBV19; abundance: NA; j_gene: TRBJ2-7; CDR3aa: CASSQGLAGGEQYF; CDR3nt: TGTGCCAGTAGTCAGGGACTAGCGGGAGGCGAGCAGTACTTC
d_gene: TRBD1; v_gene: TRBV12-5; abundance: NA; j_gene: TRBJ2-1; CDR3aa: CASGLWDRVYNEQFF; CDR3nt: TGTGCTAGTGGTTTGTGGGACAGGGTCTACAATGAGCAGTTCTTC
d_gene: NA; v_gene: TRBV6-5; abundance: NA; j_gene: TRBJ1-5; CDR3aa: CASSQGGGGNQPQHF; CDR3nt: TGTGCCAGCAGTCAAGGGGGGGGTGGCAATCAGCCCCAGCATTTT
d_gene: NA; v_gene: TRBV2; abundance: NA; j_gene: TRBJ1-1; CDR3aa: CASSGTAPPFEAFF; CDR3nt: TGTGCCAGCAGCGGGACTGCCCCCCCTTTTGAAGCTTTCTTT
d_gene: TRBD2; v_gene: TRBV4-1; abundance: NA; j_gene: TRBJ2-1; CDR3aa: CASSQRGGAGIGEQFF; CDR3nt: TGCGCCAGCAGCCAACGTGGGGGAGCGGGGATCGGTGAGCAGTTCTTC
d_gene: TRBD1; v_gene: TRBV28; abundance: NA; j_gene: TRBJ2-7; CDR3aa: CASSLGGQGSYEQYF; CDR3nt: TGTGCCAGCAGTTTGGGGGGACAGGGGTCCTACGAGCAGTACTTC
d_gene: NA; v_gene: TRBV14; abundance: once; j_gene: TRBJ2-5; CDR3aa: CASSLRGAEETQYF; CDR3nt: TGTGCCAGCAGCCTAAGGGGGGCAGAAGAGACCCAGTACTTC
d_gene: TRBD1; v_gene: TRBV7-2; abundance: NA; j_gene: TRBJ2-7; CDR3aa: CASSTTDRARQNYEQYF; CDR3nt: TGTGCCAGCAGCACCACGGACAGGGCCCGGCAAAACTACGAGCAGTACTTC
d_gene: NA; v_gene: TRBV15; abundance: NA; j_gene: TRBJ1-2; CDR3aa: CATSTNRDGYTF; CDR3nt: TGTGCCACCAGCACAAACAGGGACGGCTACACCTTC
d_gene: NA; v_gene: TRBV10-3; abundance: NA; j_gene: TRBJ2-2; CDR3aa: CAISEGGALNTGELFF; CDR3nt: TGTGCCATCAGTGAGGGCGGGGCTTTGAACACCGGGGAGCTGTTTTTT
d_gene: NA; v_gene: TRBV5-6; abundance: NA; j_gene: TRBJ2-1; CDR3aa: CASSLYAGNSYNEQFF; CDR3nt: TGTGCCAGCAGCTTGTATGCGGGAAACTCCTACAATGAGCAGTTCTTC
d_gene: NA; v_gene: TRBV28; abundance: NA; j_gene: TRBJ1-1; CDR3aa: CASSLFSGNTEAFF; CDR3nt: TGTGCCAGCAGTTTATTTTCTGGGAACACTGAAGCTTTCTTT
d_gene: TRBD2; v_gene: TRBV5-1; abundance: NA; j_gene: TRBJ2-5; CDR3aa: CASSLVLAGSETQYF; CDR3nt: TGCGCCAGCAGCTTAGTTCTAGCGGGCTCAGAGACCCAGTACTTC
d_gene: TRBD1; v_gene: TRBV28; abundance: NA; j_gene: TRBJ2-7; CDR3aa: CASSRDSYEQYF; CDR3nt: TGTGCCAGCAGTCGGGACAGCTACGAGCAGTACTTC
d_gene: NA; v_gene: TRBV28; abundance: once; j_gene: TRBJ1-3; CDR3aa: CASNNKNTIYF; CDR3nt: TGTGCCAGCAATAACAAAAACACCATATATTTT
d_gene: NA; v_gene: TRBV6-1; abundance: NA; j_gene: TRBJ1-4; CDR3aa: CASRGGATVEKLFF; CDR3nt: TGTGCCAGCAGAGGTGGAGCGACGGTTGAAAAACTGTTTTTT
d_gene: NA; v_gene: TRBV6-1; abundance: NA; j_gene: TRBJ2-2; CDR3aa: CASSEGADTGELFF; CDR3nt: TGTGCCAGCAGTGAGGGGGCGGACACCGGGGAGCTGTTTTTT
d_gene: NA; v_gene: TRBV11-1; abundance: NA; j_gene: TRBJ2-2; CDR3aa: CASSLMAGPNTGELFF; CDR3nt: TGTGCCAGCAGCTTAATGGCCGGACCGAACACCGGGGAGCTGTTTTTT
d_gene: NA; v_gene: TRBV6-6; abundance: NA; j_gene: TRBJ2-3; CDR3aa: CASSGRRTDTQYF; CDR3nt: TGTGCCAGCAGTGGCAGACGCACAGATACGCAGTATTTT
d_gene: NA; v_gene: TRBV19; abundance: NA; j_gene: TRBJ1-5; CDR3aa: CASSIDQREHQPQHF; CDR3nt: TGTGCCAGTAGTATAGATCAGAGAGAGCATCAGCCCCAGCATTTT
d_gene: NA; v_gene: TRBV28; abundance: once; j_gene: TRBJ2-3; CDR3aa: CASSLAGGPTDTQYF; CDR3nt: TGTGCCAGCAGTTTGGCTGGAGGGCCCACAGATACGCAGTATTTT
d_gene: TRBD1; v_gene: TRBV29-1; abundance: NA; j_gene: TRBJ1-2; CDR3aa: CSVRQGFWDGYTF; CDR3nt: TGCAGCGTGCGACAGGGGTTTTGGGATGGCTACACCTTC
d_gene: NA; v_gene: TRBV27; abundance: NA; j_gene: TRBJ1-5; CDR3aa: CASSFQGRKSNQPQHF; CDR3nt: TGTGCCAGCAGTTTCCAGGGGAGGAAGTCCAATCAGCCCCAGCATTTT
d_gene: NA; v_gene: TRBV28; abundance: NA; j_gene: TRBJ2-3; CDR3aa: CASSLFSGGVSTDTQYF; CDR3nt: TGTGCCAGCAGTTTATTCTCCGGGGGAGTTAGCACAGATACGCAGTATTTT
d_gene: TRBD2; v_gene: TRBV29-1; abundance: NA; j_gene: TRBJ2-7; CDR3aa: CSAQEGTTDGEQYF; CDR3nt: TGCAGCGCCCAGGAAGGGACTACCGATGGGGAGCAGTACTTC
d_gene: TRBD1; v_gene: TRBV5-1; abundance: NA; j_gene: TRBJ2-2; CDR3aa: CASRLEPPGQGDTGELFF; CDR3nt: TGCGCCAGCAGGTTGGAACCTCCGGGACAGGGGGACACCGGGGAGCTGTTTTTT
d_gene: NA; v_gene: TRBV2; abundance: NA; j_gene: TRBJ2-7; CDR3aa: CASSLDRTVLYEQYF; CDR3nt: TGTGCCAGCAGTCTTGACCGGACAGTACTCTACGAGCAGTACTTC
d_gene: TRBD2; v_gene: TRBV28; abundance: NA; j_gene: TRBJ2-3; CDR3aa: CASSLGLAGPGTQYF; CDR3nt: TGTGCCAGCAGTTTAGGTCTAGCGGGGCCGGGTACGCAGTATTTT
d_gene: NA; v_gene: TRBV15; abundance: NA; j_gene: TRBJ1-5; CDR3aa: CATSRETRGVSEPQHF; CDR3nt: TGTGCCACCAGCAGAGAGACCCGGGGGGTCAGTGAGCCCCAGCATTTT
d_gene: TRBD1; v_gene: TRBV5-6; abundance: NA; j_gene: TRBJ1-5; CDR3aa: CASSSTGLKQPQHF; CDR3nt: TGTGCCAGCAGCTCGACAGGGCTTAAACAGCCCCAGCATTTT
d_gene: TRBD2; v_gene: TRBV29-1; abundance: NA; j_gene: TRBJ2-3; CDR3aa: CSVSIAGRTDTQYF; CDR3nt: TGCAGCGTATCTATAGCGGGGCGCACAGATACGCAGTATTTT
d_gene: NA; v_gene: TRBV13; abundance: NA; j_gene: TRBJ2-5; CDR3aa: CASSLERQETQYF; CDR3nt: TGTGCCAGCAGCTTAGAGAGGCAAGAGACCCAGTACTTC
d_gene: TRBD1; v_gene: TRBV5-1; abundance: NA; j_gene: TRBJ1-1; CDR3aa: CASSRGTANTEAFF; CDR3nt: TGCGCCAGCAGCCGTGGGACAGCGAACACTGAAGCTTTCTTT
d_gene: NA; v_gene: TRBV7-9; abundance: NA; j_gene: TRBJ2-5; CDR3aa: CASSLWETQYF; CDR3nt: TGTGCCAGCAGCTTATGGGAGACCCAGTACTTC